This note documents a single T cell receptor (beta chain) sequence. Per the original data handling: Amplification of reference gene primers was used by the study to estimate nucleated cell counts. Here immunoSEQ multiplex PCR was the method, and the copy in TCRdb shows in-frame clones only, minus some. V and J calls and clone size are as listed in that table; D and trimming were resolved from the DNA. The sample includes roughly 67,000 clones, 65% to 90% seen only once; the top ten take 6% to 7%. This CDR3 comprises 15 residues. With V trimmed by 1 base and J by 6 bases, 6 bases remained unmatched. The germline V gene encodes CDR1 MNHNS and CDR2 SASEGT. The data were obtained in a study of blood T cell repertoires in COVID-19.

The rearrangement joins TRBV6-1 to TRBJ1-5, with 7 bases aligning to TRBD1. Sequencing used peripheral blood. The TCR comes from a woman aged 55-70 years with acute or convalescent COVID-19. This CDR3 reads CASSEGQGVGQPQHF. The CDR3, as DNA: TGTGCCAGCAGTGAAGGGCAGGGGGTGGGTCAGCCCCAGCATTTT.